This is a list of T cell receptor beta chains from one sample in a study of blood T cell repertoires in COVID-19. Using immunoSEQ multiplex PCR, the repertoire was profiled, and TCRdb retains in-frame clones only, with some absent. Of roughly 110,000 clones detected, approximately 84% appear once; the ten largest clones hold roughly 1.4%. The sample consisted of peripheral blood. The receptors shown here come from a man in his forties with acute or convalescent COVID-19. Both conserved end residues are part of each CDR3. Fields, in order: J gene, V gene, clone size, D gene, CDR3 DNA, CDR3 protein. The D gene is left open where the match is weak. Where a row states a size, it is once, few, many or the class of an expanded clone; other rows omit it.

>TRBJ2-5|TRBV6-6|.|TRBD1
TGTGCCAGCAGTTATTTGACGCAGGGGGCCCAAGAGACCCAGTACTTC
CASSYLTQGAQETQYF
>TRBJ2-2|TRBV3-1/TRBV3-2|.|.
TGTGCCAGCAGCCGACTAGATGGGGAGCTGTTTTTT
CASSRLDGELFF
>TRBJ1-2|TRBV7-8|once|.
TGTGCCAGCAGCTTAGAAGGGGTCGGGAGGGGCTACACCTTC
CASSLEGVGRGYTF
>TRBJ1-1|TRBV5-1|.|.
TGCGCCAGCAGCCTAAGGACAAATCCGGCTGAAGCTTTCTTT
CASSLRTNPAEAFF
>TRBJ2-7|TRBV4-3|many|.
TGCGCCAGCAGCCAAGATAGGGCTAGCGTCTACGAGCAGTACTTC
CASSQDRASVYEQYF
>TRBJ1-2|TRBV6-5|few|.
TGTGCCAGCAGTTACTACGGCTATGGCTACACCTTC
CASSYYGYGYTF
>TRBJ1-1|TRBV15|.|.
TGTGCCACCAGCTTCGGCGAGGGCACTGAAGCTTTCTTT
CATSFGEGTEAFF
>TRBJ2-5|TRBV5-1|.|TRBD2
TGCGCCAGCAGCTTGTACGGGGGGGAGACCCAGTACTTC
CASSLYGGETQYF
>TRBJ1-2|TRBV19|.|.
TGTGCCAGTCGACTGATCAAGGCGAACTATGGCTACACCTTC
CASRLIKANYGYTF
>TRBJ2-3|TRBV5-6|.|.
TGTGCCAGCAGCCAAGGATTAGGGGGAGTTACGCAGTATTTT
CASSQGLGGVTQYF
>TRBJ1-4|TRBV18|.|TRBD1
TGTGCCAGCTCACCATCGGGACAGGAAAAACTGTTTTTT
CASSPSGQEKLFF
>TRBJ2-3|TRBV3-1/TRBV3-2|.|TRBD2
TGTGCCAGCAGCCAAGATCTAGGCGGGAGGGCCTGGACAGATACGCAGTATTTT
CASSQDLGGRAWTDTQYF
>TRBJ1-5|TRBV4-3|.|.
TGCGCCAGCAGCCACGGGGATGGCAATCAGCCCCAGCATTTT
CASSHGDGNQPQHF
>TRBJ2-7|TRBV6-2/TRBV6-3|.|TRBD2
TGTGCCAGCAGTTCAGTACTCCCGGGAGGGCCGTACGAGCAGTACTTC
CASSSVLPGGPYEQYF
>TRBJ2-7|TRBV11-3|.|TRBD1
TGTGCCAGCAGCTTGGGACAGGGTCCCTCCTACGAGCAGTACTTC
CASSLGQGPSYEQYF
>TRBJ2-5|TRBV7-2|.|TRBD2
TGTGCCAGCAGCTTGGCCGGGACTAACGTCAAAGAGACCCAGTACTTC
CASSLAGTNVKETQYF
>TRBJ2-1|TRBV6-5|.|TRBD1
TGTGCCAGCAAAAGGACAGGGAAATACAATGAGCAGTTCTTC
CASKRTGKYNEQFF
>TRBJ1-2|TRBV12-3/TRBV12-4|.|TRBD1
TGTGCCAGCAGTCCGGACAGGGTTGGCTACACCTTC
CASSPDRVGYTF
>TRBJ2-7|TRBV3-1/TRBV3-2|.|TRBD1
TGTGCCAGCAGCCGACAGGGCCTAGCCTACGAGCAGTACTTC
CASSRQGLAYEQYF
>TRBJ1-6|TRBV15|.|.
TGTGCCACCAGCTCCAGCTATAATTCACCCCTCCACTTT
CATSSSYNSPLHF
>TRBJ2-2|TRBV10-1|.|.
TGCGCCAGCAGTGAGTCGGTCGCGGCCGGGGAGCTGTTTTTT
CASSESVAAGELFF
>TRBJ2-3|TRBV29-1|.|.
TGCAGCGTTTCGGACAGAACCTTCACAGATACGCAGTATTTT
CSVSDRTFTDTQYF
>TRBJ1-5|TRBV24-1|few|TRBD1
TGTGCCACCAGTGTGGGGACAGGGGGTACTCAGCCCCAGCATTTT
CATSVGTGGTQPQHF
>TRBJ1-1|TRBV5-1|.|.
TGCGCCAGCAGCCGGGACATAATGAACACTGAAGCTTTCTTT
CASSRDIMNTEAFF
>TRBJ2-7|TRBV10-3|once|.
TGTGCCATCAGTGCCGGACAGACCCATGGGTACGAGCAGTACTTC
CAISAGQTHGYEQYF
>TRBJ1-5|TRBV5-1|.|TRBD1
TGCGCCAGTTCCAGTCCAGAGGGGGCCCACCAGCCCCAGCATTTT
CASSSPEGAHQPQHF
>TRBJ2-5|TRBV5-1|.|TRBD2
TGCGCCAGCAGGAGAGCGGGGGGGCCTCGGTCCCAGTACTTC
CASRRAGGPRSQYF
>TRBJ1-1|TRBV21-1|.|.
TGTGCCAGCAGCAAAATAGCAGGACAGGGGAACGCGTCTTTCTTT
CASSKIAGQGNASFF
>TRBJ2-7|TRBV5-5|.|TRBD2
TGTGCCAGCAGCTTGGCCCAGACTAGCCGTTACGAGCAGTACTTC
CASSLAQTSRYEQYF
>TRBJ2-3|TRBV15|.|TRBD2
TGTGCCACCAGCAGAGATACGGGTAGGACTAGCGGATTTGGGGGCACAGATACGCAGTATTTT
CATSRDTGRTSGFGGTDTQYF
>TRBJ1-3|TRBV30|.|.
TGTGCCTGGAGTAGGAGGGCCTCTGGAAACACCATATATTTT
CAWSRRASGNTIYF